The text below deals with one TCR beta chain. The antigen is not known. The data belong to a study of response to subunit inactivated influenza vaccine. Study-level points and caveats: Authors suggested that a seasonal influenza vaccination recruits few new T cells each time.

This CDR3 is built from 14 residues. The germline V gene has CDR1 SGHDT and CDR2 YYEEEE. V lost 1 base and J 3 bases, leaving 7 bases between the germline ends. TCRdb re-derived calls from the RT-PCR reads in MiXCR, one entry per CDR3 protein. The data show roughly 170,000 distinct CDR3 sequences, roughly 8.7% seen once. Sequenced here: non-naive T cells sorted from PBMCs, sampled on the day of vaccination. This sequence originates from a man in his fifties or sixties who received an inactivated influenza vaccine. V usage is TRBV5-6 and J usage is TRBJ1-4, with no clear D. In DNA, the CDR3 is TGTGCCAGCAGCTTGAGCAGGTCTAATGAAAAACTGTTTTTT. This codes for CASSLSRSNEKLFF.